This TCR beta chain was obtained from a study of blood T cell repertoires in COVID-19. In the authors' methods: Scientists estimated how many nucleated cells there were by amplifying reference gene primers. Generated by immunoSEQ multiplex PCR, the TCRdb table keeps only in-frame clones and is missing some. V and J calls and clone size are given by that table; D and trimming were obtained from the DNA. The repertoire holds fewer than 65,000 clones, with around 87% as singletons. CDR1 and CDR2 from the germline V gene are LNHDA and SQIVND (reference sequence). The CDR3 loop spans 14 amino acids. V shed 0 bases and J shed 5 bases, with 7 bases lying between them.

The source is a man aged 55 to 70 with acute or convalescent COVID-19. This rearrangement joins TRBV19 to TRBJ1-4; D unclear. The material sequenced was peripheral blood. CDR3 DNA: TGTGCCAGTAGTATAGAGGGAGGGAATGAAAAACTGTTTTTT. It encodes CASSIEGGNEKLFF.